This record looks at one TCR beta chain sequence and its context. The data stem from a study of OX40 agonist ivuxolimab in advanced cancers. The overall study: One hepatocellular carcinoma and a couple of cutaneous melanoma patients partially responded.

Assay: immunoSEQ multiplex PCR; the TCRdb copy retains only in-frame clones and omits some. The repertoire holds about 100,000 clones, with around nine tenths as singletons. The length of the CDR3 is 14 residues. Trimming cost V 0 bases and J 4 bases; bases outside gene matches: 3. CDR1 and CDR2 (germline): SGDLS, YYNGEE. The TCR sequence derives from an adult with an advanced solid tumor such as melanoma, head and neck, liver or kidney cancer. The sample here was CD4+ or CD8+ T cells sorted from blood, taken in a trial of the OX40 agonist ivuxolimab. The chain has TRBV9 and TRBJ1-2; TRBD1 matches at 7 bases. The CDR3 region has the DNA TGTGCCAGCAGCGTAGGACAGGGAATCTATGGCTACACCTTC. Translation gives CASSVGQGIYGYTF.